This TCR beta chain was sequenced in a study of cytomegalovirus exposure and HLA in healthy donors (dated by TCRdb to 2015 to 2018). Looking at the study overall: In an earlier analysis of roughly 500 of the donors, 276 Gb of sequence data and roughly 100 million unique TCR beta sequences from roughly 200 million T cells were reported. Roughly 300 gigabases of sequencing data and 78 million or so unique TCR sequences were included in an early release covering about 700 HLA-typed donors. Of the 350 to 450 genotyped donors, about 84% fell in the genetic ancestry cluster associated with self-reported Caucasian donors. The aim of the study was to test whether cataloging public T cell receptors could identify signatures of past pathogen exposure. The T cell repertoires of several hundred subjects were profiled by immunosequencing and related to cytomegalovirus serostatus. In addition to the first cohort of 666 subjects, a separate validation cohort of around 110 different subjects was used. The study combined high-throughput TCR immunosequencing, statistical association of individual TCRs with disease status, and machine learning to predict cytomegalovirus infection status. A later analysis re-examined previously published TCR beta repertoires from around 670 donors and added high-resolution HLA genotyping to investigate patterns of TCR occurrence. The later analysis used no new phenotypic data to find candidate immune exposures, relying instead on TCR beta sequences and their occurrence across donors. In an earlier analysis of roughly 540 of the donors, high-throughput TCR beta sequencing was used to judge whether each TCR beta V gene segment behaved as functional or pseudogenic. Alongside the repertoire data, information on donor age, sex, ethnicity and CMV serostatus was compiled. In a later genetic analysis, genome-wide SNP genotypes for about 55% of the 666 donors were used, and that subset was treated as a discovery cohort. Every discovery cohort repertoire had been produced on one sequencing platform. Class I and class II HLA loci were covered by the typing at four-digit resolution. Typing coverage varied by locus: about 620-630 donors for A, B, C, DRB1 and DQB1; roughly 500 for DQA1; some 610 for DPA1; more than 450 for DPB1. A few DR-DQ haplotypes were handled as single units for association and clustering because linkage in the cohort was strong. Among 350 to 400 genotyped donors of the cohort, an average of around 240,000 unique TCR beta nucleotide sequences were sequenced per donor, about a sixth of them non-productive. Results and caveats for the whole study, not just this receptor: Three of the identified cytomegalovirus-associated TCR beta chains were confirmed in vitro to be specific for cytomegalovirus antigens. A later analysis found that HLA-associated TCR beta chains were more clonally expanded and had lower generation probabilities than equally common non-associated chains. A total of 164 TCR beta chains were listed by the study as associated with cytomegalovirus. Assigning TCR associations to individual alleles was difficult when HLA alleles, especially DR and DQ, strongly co-occurred. Because HLA typing was unavailable for some donors at each locus, only the typed subset was used in association tests. Linkage disequilibrium might explain the correlated functional status among segregating V segments, but an unknown experimental factor could not be ruled out. An association between a missense DCLRE1C variant and V-gene and J-gene trimming of TCR beta chains was found in a later genetic analysis and replicated in an independent cohort. At a false discovery rate of 0.05, a later analysis linked 16,951 TCR beta sequences to specific HLA alleles. Most TCR sequences were observed very rarely across donors, whereas some public TCRs were present in many individuals. Because counts were too low, around 18 rarely observed V segments, including chromosome 9 orphons, were left out of the earlier analysis of approximately 500 of the donors. A cluster of highly shared sequence variants was judged likely to be a technical artifact of the sequencing pipeline. The classifier was reported to diagnose cytomegalovirus status with high specificity and sensitivity in both the original and validation cohorts. In a later analysis, TCR association rates were found to vary across HLA loci, with the most associated TCRs seen for DRB1 alleles and the fewest for HLA-C alleles. The cohort was sequenced for TCR beta chains only, and without alpha or paired-chain data the features that could be detected were limited. Because the 87-base-pair reads could not distinguish some IMGT-functional V segments, including TRBV6-2 and TRBV6-3, those segments were excluded. The presence/absence analyses assumed that sequencing depth was roughly uniform across donors, and that assumption may not be true. Most CMV-associated TCR beta chains appeared to be HLA-restricted in a later analysis, and the HLA associations seemed to be driven largely by CMV exposure. The authors suggested that the approach could potentially be generalized to other disease states and immunological phenotypes. Broadly in line with IMGT annotations, most TCR beta V segments showed up in productive rearrangements about 90% or about 30% of the time in an earlier analysis of roughly 590 of the donors. CMV serostatus was the only immune exposure information available for the cohort. Several of the top co-occurrence clusters appeared to be linked to parvovirus B19, influenza, CMV and Epstein-Barr virus, according to a later analysis. A further reported finding was that TCR beta sequences accurately predicted the HLA-A and HLA-B alleles for most subjects in the first cohort. Compared with the roughly 670-donor mean, donors in an Asian-associated ancestry cluster had fewer N-insertions in productive TCRs, according to a later genetic analysis.

The library was prepared using the immunoSEQ multiplex PCR assay. A mixture of 60 forward primers for TCR Vbeta segments and 13 reverse primers for TCR Jbeta segments was used in the multiplex PCR. A multiplex PCR assay on genomic DNA amplified the CDR3 region of rearranged TCR beta genes. The amplified TCR beta libraries were sequenced on the Illumina HiSeq System as 87-base-pair reads. Per the authors' processing: Across the roughly 700 repertoires, a later analysis counted roughly 77 million unique TCR beta chains, roughly 11 million of which were shared by at least two donors. Raw reads were error-corrected and collapsed into unique sequences with a nearest-neighbor algorithm that merged closely related sequences to remove PCR and sequencing errors. V, D and J gene segments were assigned by aligning CDR3 sequences to IMGT reference sequences. For a sequence to be retained, a match of at least six nucleotides to both a V gene segment and a J gene segment was required. A rearrangement was called productive if the CDR3 had no stop codons and remained in frame with V and J, and every other rearrangement was called non-productive. Following IMGT convention, CDR3 was defined as the stretch from the second conserved V-encoded cysteine up to the conserved J-encoded phenylalanine. In an earlier analysis of more than 550 of the donors, sequences lacking an unambiguous match to a single V gene segment were excluded. In an earlier analysis of several hundred of the donors, V segments were called functional above 56.7% productive rearrangements and were called segregating when the between-donor standard deviation exceeded 5%. A statistical classification framework was built for diagnosing cytomegalovirus status from the catalog of TCR beta chain sequences. A later analysis assigned V and J genes by comparing TCR nucleotide sequences with IMGT/GENE-DB human TR gene sequences. The TCRdist pipeline was used in a later analysis to assign CDR3 sequences and most-parsimonious VDJ recombination scenarios. In a later analysis, every TCR beta chain was defined by the combination of its CDR3 amino acid sequence and its V-gene family, and reads without a unique V-gene family were dropped. To address suspected cross-contamination and a sequencing artifact, a later analysis removed a few hundred highly shared, low-generation-probability nucleotide sequences. For each public chain, a later analysis derived a clonal expansion index from normalized ranks of inferred template counts within each repertoire. In a later analysis, generation probabilities were computed with a VDJ recombination model fitted to out-of-frame rearrangements, and the resulting probabilities were checked against IGoR. Hypergeometric tests were used in a later analysis to score TCR-TCR, TCR-HLA and TCR-CMV co-occurrence, with a repertoire-size bias correction applied to the TCR pairs. A later analysis estimated false discovery rates by permuting HLA or CMV assignments 20 times. In a later analysis, co-occurring TCRs were grouped using DBSCAN, with TCRdist sequence similarity added in when clustering inside HLA-allele-positive subsets. Repertoires with fewer than 30,000 or more than 120,000 public chains were left out of co-occurrence clustering, as were about 5 repertoires with anomalous nucleotide sharing. TCRdb holds this immuneACCESS table with in-frame rearrangements only. Some clones are missing; in checked studies, unresolved V genes explain under half, and the rest has no known cause. That table gives V, J and clone size, and the DNA gave D and trimming. The sample has about 120,000 clones on record, more than 65% of them singletons. The ten largest clones represent approximately 11% of the sample.

A note on this clone: This clone's antigen is unknown. Here the CDR3 omits its conserved ending phenylalanine or tryptophan, so a read error is the likely source.

The cohort was made up of 666 healthy bone marrow donors. At the time of sampling, all cohort members were nominally healthy, though unrecorded immune exposures were likely present. The donor tested CMV seropositive, placing the donor among the 290 or so seropositive members of the cohort. A peripheral blood sample was provided by each donor, and peripheral blood mononuclear cells were used for TCR beta sequencing. Genomic DNA was extracted from the blood cell samples with the Qiagen DNeasy Blood Extraction Kit. From its first to its last residue, the CDR3 has 16 amino acids. Only CDR3 DNA is held: 48 bases, read in frame from base 1. CDR1 and CDR2 (MNHEY, SVGAGI) derive from the germline V gene. Deletion took 2 bases off V and 2 bases off J, with a span of 15 bases between the germline ends.

The clonotype originates from a man aged 35 to 55 in good health and CMV-seropositive. The rearrangement joined TRBV6-5 to TRBJ1-2, and perhaps TRBD1 as D gene, on 6 matching bases. Material for sequencing was PBMCs. For the CDR3, the sequence is CASSYGLGQPNYGYTL. The DNA sequence follows: TGTGCCAGCAGTTACGGCTTGGGACAACCGAACTATGGCTACACCCTC.